These 26 T cell receptor beta chains came from one sample sequenced in a study of T cell responses to AZD1222 COVID-19 vaccine listed by TCRdb under 2021. Sample time point, as interpreted from the label and publication: baseline before first vaccination. The library relied on the immunoSEQ multiplex PCR assay. TCRdb retrieved this table from immuneACCESS and kept in-frame rearrangements only. Not all clones are present; in checked studies, unresolved V genes account for under half, and no reason is known for the remainder. Within this sample are approximately 150,000 clones, with 75% to 90% of them counted one time only. Roughly 1.7% of the sample is in the top ten clones. This sample comprised peripheral blood, obtained on day 0 of AZD1222 vaccination. The origin of the receptors is an adult in good health.

V is TRBV27 and J is TRBJ1-5; possible D gene TRBD1, 5 bases. V lost 2 bases and J lost 2, with 10 bases in between. Germline CDR1 and CDR2: MNHEY and SMNVEV (reference sequence). This CDR3 region has 15 residues. The CDR3 sequence is CASSLGGPRNQPQHF. The CDR3 DNA reads as TGTGCCAGCAGTTTAGGGGGACCCCGCAATCAGCCCCAGCATTTT.

J is TRBJ2-1 and V is TRBV6-1, with 7 nucleotides matching TRBD1. Germline lookup yields CDR1 MNHNS and CDR2 SASEGT. Losses at the gene ends were 4 bases for V and 1 base for J; bases not matched to a gene: 7. This CDR3 is 16 amino acids long. The CDR3 reads CASSGQGRKSYNEQFF. The DNA of the CDR3 is TGTGCCAGCAGTGGACAGGGCAGGAAATCCTACAATGAGCAGTTCTTC.

The chain carries TRBV19 and TRBJ2-2, with 11 bases fitting TRBD2. This CDR3 is 16 amino acids long. Germline assignment: CDR1 LNHDA and CDR2 SQIVND (reference sequence). Trimming took 6 bases from V and 3 from J; bases not matched to a gene: 6. CDR3 sequence (DNA): TGTGCCAGTAGCGACAGACTAGCGGGATACACCGGGGAGCTGTTTTTT. It is translated as CASSDRLAGYTGELFF.

This sequence joins TRBV10-3 and TRBJ1-4; D remains unclear. There are 15 residues in the CDR3. Germline CDR1 reads ENHRY; CDR2 reads SYGVKD. V was cut by 0 bases and J by 5 bases, with 10 bases left in between. CDR3: CAISESVGVNEKLFF. CDR3 DNA sequence: TGTGCCATCAGTGAGTCGGTGGGAGTAAATGAAAAACTGTTTTTT.

The gene calls are TRBV9 and TRBJ2-7, with 10 positions matching TRBD1. This CDR3 has 16 residues. With V trimmed by 3 bases and J by 2 bases, 8 bases remained unmatched. Germline CDR1 and CDR2: SGDLS and YYNGEE. The CDR3 reads CASSGAGTGDPYEQYF. The CDR3 coding sequence is TGTGCCAGCAGCGGAGCCGGGACAGGGGACCCCTACGAGCAGTACTTC.

The chain employs TRBV6-4 and TRBJ1-6; D gene uncertain. Looked up from germline, CDR1 is MRHNA and CDR2 is SNTAGT. CDR3 size: 11 residues. V was clipped by 0 bases and J by 15 bases, with 6 bases between them. CDR3 in DNA: TGTGCCAGCAGTGACTCTACTATCCTCCACTTT. Translated: CASSDSTILHF.

This clone occurred once. The CDR3 region is CASSIRDRTGHEQYF. In DNA, the CDR3 is TGTGCCAGTAGTATACGGGACAGGACTGGTCACGAGCAGTACTTC. This chain uses TRBV19 with TRBJ2-7; 8 positions agree with TRBD1. From germline, CDR1 is LNHDA and CDR2 SQIVND (reference sequence). V lost 2 bases, J lost 5 bases, and 8 bases stayed unmatched. The CDR3 length is 15 residues. Drawing the rest from reference TRBV19 and TRBJ2-7, the complete variable domain is DGGITQSPKYLFRKEGQNVTLSCEQNLNHDAMYWYRQDPGQGLRLIYYSQIVNDFQKGDIAEGYSVSREKKESFPLTVTSAQKNPTAFYLCASSIRDRTGHEQYFGPGTRLTVT.

The chain is built from TRBV7-9 and TRBJ2-3; 8 positions match TRBD1. CDR1 is SEHNR, CDR2 FQNEAQ, per germline (reference sequence). The CDR3 covers 14 residues. J was trimmed by 1 base and V by 4 bases; bases with no gene match: 1. CDR3 coding DNA: TGTGCCAGCAGCTCGGACAGGGGCACAGATACGCAGTATTTT. It yields the protein CASSSDRGTDTQYF. Together with reference TRBV7-9 and TRBJ2-3, the CDR3 gives the full variable domain: DTGVSQNPRHKITKRGQNVTFRCDPISEHNRLYWYRQTLGQGPEFLTYFQNEAQLEKSRLLSDRFSAERPKGSFSTLEIQRTEQGDSAMYLCASSSDRGTDTQYFGPGTRLTVL.

The chain carries TRBV30 and TRBJ1-6; perhaps TRBD1 as D (5 bases). The CDR3 loop spans 14 amino acids. Germline V gives CDR1 GTSNPN, CDR2 SVGIG (reference sequence). Deletions cut 3 bases from V and 4 bases from J, with 10 bases between. CDR3 residues: CAWRWDPYNSPLHF. For the CDR3, the DNA is TGTGCCTGGAGATGGGACCCTTATAATTCACCCCTCCACTTT. The full variable domain, completed using reference TRBV30 and TRBJ1-6, is SQTIHQWPATLVQPVGSPLSLECTVEGTSNPNLYWYRQAAGRGLQLLFYSVGIGQISSEVPQNLSASRPQDRQFILSSKKLLLSDSGFYLCAWRWDPYNSPLHFGNGTRLTVT.

The V gene is TRBV3-1 (or the pseudogene TRBV3-2), the J gene TRBJ1-1; 8 bases match TRBD1. This CDR3 region has 13 residues. Trimming at V came to 4 bases and at J to 7 bases, leaving 5 bases not matched to a gene. Germline CDR1 reads LGHDT; CDR2 reads YNNKEL (reference sequence). The CDR3 DNA sequence: TGTGCCAGCAGCCTCTCGGACAGGGTTGAAGCTTTCTTT. Amino acids: CASSLSDRVEAFF.

V is TRBV5-1 and J is TRBJ2-1, with D perhaps matching TRBD2 (5 bases). This CDR3 comprises 13 residues. V was cut by 5 bases and J by 8 bases, with 14 bases left in between. The V gene's germline CDR1 is SGHRS and CDR2 YFSETQ. The CDR3 loop reads CASSKGVEDEQFF. DNA of the CDR3: TGCGCCAGCAGTAAGGGAGTCGAAGATGAGCAGTTCTTC.

The chain carries TRBV2 and TRBJ2-7; no firm D call. The CDR3 contains 14 residues. In germline, CDR1 is SNHLY, CDR2 FYNNEI. V was pared by 8 bases and J by 0 bases, with 14 bases between. Here the CDR3 reads CASFLRSVSYEQYF. DNA of the CDR3: TGTGCCAGCTTCCTTCGGAGCGTCTCCTACGAGCAGTACTTC.

The chain recombines TRBV3-1 (or the pseudogene TRBV3-2) with TRBJ1-2, with D possibly TRBD1 on 5 matching bases. The CDR3 contains 15 residues. Trimming left V 6 bases short and J 4 bases short, with 18 bases between. Germline V lookup: CDR1 LGHDT, CDR2 YNNKEL (reference sequence). CDR3 sequence: CASSPTSSRVYGYTF. For the CDR3, the DNA is TGTGCCAGCAGTCCTACTTCCAGCAGGGTCTATGGCTACACCTTC.

The CDR3 sequence: CASSPLGQGAPGYTF. In nucleotides, the CDR3 is TGTGCCAGCTCACCACTGGGACAGGGGGCGCCCGGCTACACCTTC. The rearrangement uses TRBV18 and TRBJ1-2; the match to TRBD1 covers 12 bases. Germline CDR1 is KGHSH and CDR2 is LQKENI. This CDR3 spans 15 amino acids. The V segment lost 1 base and the J segment 8 bases; nucleotides outside the gene matches: 5.

The CDR3 is CASSGRTGSNQPQHF. The CDR3 DNA is TGTGCCAGTAGTGGTCGGACAGGAAGCAATCAGCCCCAGCATTTT. The chain combines TRBV19 with TRBJ1-5, with 7 bases that match TRBD1. The trim removed 5 bases at V and 1 base at J, leaving 5 bases unmatched. The CDR3 consists of 15 residues. The germline V gene has CDR1 LNHDA and CDR2 SQIVND (reference sequence). Variable domain in full (rest from reference TRBV19 and TRBJ1-5): DGGITQSPKYLFRKEGQNVTLSCEQNLNHDAMYWYRQDPGQGLRLIYYSQIVNDFQKGDIAEGYSVSREKKESFPLTVTSAQKNPTAFYLCASSGRTGSNQPQHFGDGTRLSIL.

The chain joins TRBV23-1 to TRBJ1-2; D gene ambiguous. TRBV23-1 is marked as an open reading frame, function uncertain. V was clipped by 0 bases and J by 3 bases, with 11 bases between them. This CDR3 contains 15 residues. Written as DNA, the CDR3 is TGCGCCAGCAGTCAATCGAGCAGCCATTACTATGGCTACACCTTC. This gives the protein CASSQSSSHYYGYTF.

The chain joins TRBV12-2 to TRBJ1-1. TRBV12-2 is deemed a pseudogene. The CDR3 is 14 amino acids. The CDR3 DNA follows: TGTGCAAGTCGCTTTACAGGCCCCGAGGGTGAAGCTTTCTTT. It encodes CASRFTGPEGEAFF.

The chain recombines TRBV5-1 with TRBJ2-6; D gene unclear. V was trimmed by 2 bases and J by 0 bases, leaving 15 bases between them. CDR1 SGHRS and CDR2 YFSETQ come from the germline V gene. CDR3 length: 18 amino acids. CDR3 residues: CASSFPETLRSGANVLTF. The DNA of the CDR3 is TGCGCCAGCAGCTTCCCGGAAACACTACGCTCTGGGGCCAACGTCCTGACTTTC.

V gene TRBV19 combines with J gene TRBJ1-2, with D perhaps matching TRBD1 (6 bases). CDR1 is LNHDA and CDR2 is SQIVND in the germline V gene (reference sequence). CDR3 length equals 16 residues. V was clipped by 6 bases and J by 6 bases, with 23 bases between them. The CDR3 DNA sequence: TGTGCCAGTAGCAGGACAGCTCATTCCCGTGGGGATGGCTACACCTTC. As protein: CASSRTAHSRGDGYTF.

The V call is TRBV6-5, the J call TRBJ1-2, with TRBD1 matching 7 bases. Looked up from germline, CDR1 is MNHEY and CDR2 is SVGAGI. The ends lost 6 bases at V and 0 bases at J; junction bases unmatched: 4. The CDR3 totals 14 residues. This chain's CDR3 is CASRAGTANYGYTF. The CDR3 DNA sequence: TGTGCCAGCAGGGCCGGGACAGCTAACTATGGCTACACCTTC.

This rearrangement joins TRBV2 to TRBJ1-2, with D maybe TRBD1 (6 bases). The V gene's germline CDR1 is SNHLY and CDR2 FYNNEI. The length of the CDR3 is 13 residues. Trimming took 4 bases from V and 6 from J, leaving 12 bases between them. CDR3 region: CASSGMGGNGYTF. The CDR3 DNA is TGTGCCAGCAGTGGTATGGGGGGCAATGGCTACACCTTC.

V gene TRBV11-3 combines with J gene TRBJ2-3, with D possibly TRBD2 on 5 matching bases. With 1 base removed from V and 1 base from J, the gap between germline ends came to 6 bases. The CDR3 has 14 amino acids. CDR1 is SGHNT and CDR2 is YENEEA in the germline V gene. The CDR3 nucleotides read TGTGCCAGCAGCTTAGGGCGGGGCACAGATACGCAGTATTTT. This gives the protein CASSLGRGTDTQYF.

This rearrangement joins TRBV6-1 to TRBJ2-7; D may be TRBD2 (6 bases). The CDR3 contains 13 residues. Germline V CDR1 and CDR2: MNHNS, SASEGT. Trimming left V 2 bases short and J 3 bases short, with 8 bases between. The CDR3 DNA reads as TGTGCCAGCAGTGAAACGGGGGACTACGAGCAGTACTTC. Its translation is CASSETGDYEQYF.

This chain connects TRBV7-6 to TRBJ2-5; possible D gene TRBD1, 6 bases. CDR1 and CDR2 from the germline V gene are SGHVS and FNYEAQ. The CDR3 contains 13 residues. V shed 5 bases and J shed 4 bases, with 11 bases lying between them. The CDR3 nucleotides read TGTGCCAGCAGCACTAACAGGGCAGAGACCCAGTACTTC. This encodes CASSTNRAETQYF.

The genes are TRBV2 and TRBJ2-5; D is uncertain. Trimming removed 6 bases at V and 4 bases at J, with 6 bases between. Germline CDR1 and CDR2: SNHLY and FYNNEI. The CDR3 is 11 amino acids. CDR3 loop: CASRVGETQYF. The CDR3 region has the DNA TGTGCCAGCAGGGTGGGAGAGACCCAGTACTTC.

The chain carries TRBV19 and TRBJ2-3; the D gene is possibly TRBD1 (7 bases). The CDR3 sequence is 16 residues long. Germline-derived CDR1 and CDR2 are LNHDA and SQIVND (reference sequence). V lost 3 bases and J lost 4, with 17 bases in between. The CDR3 region has the DNA TGTGCCAGTAGTATGTCGGAGGGGGCCCGCCCAGATACGCAGTATTTT. Amino acids: CASSMSEGARPDTQYF.